The rows below give T cell receptor beta chains drawn from one sample of a study of T cell responses to AZD1222 COVID-19 vaccine. Clones were sequenced by immunoSEQ multiplex PCR, and TCRdb holds only the in-frame ones, with some missing. The sample records roughly 45,000 clones, approximately 80% being singletons. The sample consisted of peripheral blood, taken 28 days after the second AZD1222 dose. Every receptor here comes from an adult who received the AZD1222 COVID-19 vaccine. The CDR3 runs from the conserved cysteine through the conserved F or W. A D gene is named only where the DNA matches it firmly. Clone sizes are given selectively: once, few, many, or a class where the clone is expanded.

V: TRBV7-8; size: .; J: TRBJ1-1; D: .; length: 13; DNA: TGTGCCAGCAGCTTAGATCCCTTGAGGGGAGCTTTCTTT; CDR3: CASSLDPLRGAFF
V: TRBV18; size: .; J: TRBJ2-2; D: .; length: 13; DNA: TGTGCCAGCTCACTCCCGGGGACCGGGGAGCTGTTTTTT; CDR3: CASSLPGTGELFF
V: TRBV6-4; size: few; J: TRBJ1-2; D: .; length: 13; DNA: TGTGCCAGCAGTGATTCGGGGTTAGGGGGCTACACCTTC; CDR3: CASSDSGLGGYTF
V: TRBV2; size: .; J: TRBJ2-1; D: TRBD1; length: 15; DNA: TGTGCCAGCAGGGGGACAGGGGGCGCGATAATTGAGCAGTTCTTC; CDR3: CASRGTGGAIIEQFF
V: TRBV5-4; size: .; J: TRBJ2-7; D: TRBD1; length: 14; DNA: TGTGCCAGCAGCGCTCGACAGGGAAACCGCGAGCAGTACTTC; CDR3: CASSARQGNREQYF
V: TRBV6-5; size: .; J: TRBJ2-1; D: TRBD2; length: 15; DNA: TGTGCCAGCAGCAGGACTAGCGGGGGATACAATGAGCAGTTCTTC; CDR3: CASSRTSGGYNEQFF
V: TRBV11-2; size: .; J: TRBJ2-5; D: .; length: 15; DNA: TGTGCCAGCAGCCCCGGGACCCCCAAGGCAAAGACCCAGTACTTC; CDR3: CASSPGTPKAKTQYF
V: TRBV6-1; size: once; J: TRBJ2-7; D: TRBD1; length: 14; DNA: TGTGCCAGCAGTGAAGCCGGGACAGTCTACGAGCAGTACTTC; CDR3: CASSEAGTVYEQYF
V: TRBV9; size: .; J: TRBJ2-7; D: TRBD2; length: 15; DNA: TGTGCCAGCAGCGTAGACCTAAATAGCGGGCTCGAGCAGTACTTC; CDR3: CASSVDLNSGLEQYF
V: TRBV2; size: .; J: TRBJ1-2; D: .; length: 12; DNA: TGTGCCAGCAGTGCGGGTACCAGGGGCTACACCTTC; CDR3: CASSAGTRGYTF
V: TRBV27; size: .; J: TRBJ1-2; D: TRBD1; length: 12; DNA: TGTGCCAGCAGTATTCCAGGGGGCGGCTACACCTTC; CDR3: CASSIPGGGYTF
V: TRBV6-2/TRBV6-3; size: .; J: TRBJ1-1; D: TRBD1; length: 15; DNA: TGTGCCAGCAGTCTGGGGGGACAGACGAACACTGAAGCTTTCTTT; CDR3: CASSLGGQTNTEAFF
V: TRBV9; size: .; J: TRBJ1-2; D: TRBD1; length: 14; DNA: TGTGCCAGCAGCGTAGCGACAGGGAACTATGGCTACACCTTC; CDR3: CASSVATGNYGYTF
V: TRBV5-1; size: .; J: TRBJ2-1; D: TRBD2; length: 14; DNA: TGCGCCAGCAGCTTGAACGGGAGGTTAGTTGAGCAGTTCTTC; CDR3: CASSLNGRLVEQFF
V: TRBV12-5; size: once; J: TRBJ2-5; D: .; length: 15; DNA: TGTGCTAGTGGTGTCGGTGGGGGGATCCAAGAGACCCAGTACTTC; CDR3: CASGVGGGIQETQYF
V: TRBV20-1; size: once; J: TRBJ2-7; D: .; length: 10; DNA: TGCAGTGCTAGGACTTACGAGCAGTACTTC; CDR3: CSARTYEQYF
V: TRBV29-1; size: .; J: TRBJ1-2; D: .; length: 14; DNA: TGCAGCGCCCTGGGGCAGGGGACTAACTATGGCTACACCTTC; CDR3: CSALGQGTNYGYTF
V: TRBV11-2; size: .; J: TRBJ2-7; D: .; length: 13; DNA: TGTGCCAGCAGCTTAGTTCCATACTACGAGCAGTACTTC; CDR3: CASSLVPYYEQYF
V: TRBV5-4; size: once; J: TRBJ2-5; D: .; length: 14; DNA: TGTGCCAGCAGGCGATCTTGGCAGCAAGAGACCCAGTACTTC; CDR3: CASRRSWQQETQYF
V: TRBV28; size: .; J: TRBJ2-2; D: TRBD1; length: 16; DNA: TGTGCCAGCAGAGATTCGCGACAGGGCGGAACCGGGGAGCTGTTTTTT; CDR3: CASRDSRQGGTGELFF
V: TRBV27; size: few; J: TRBJ1-3; D: .; length: 16; DNA: TGTGCCAGCAGTTCGCACTCGGATTACCCCCGAAACACCATATATTTT; CDR3: CASSSHSDYPRNTIYF
V: TRBV19; size: .; J: TRBJ2-7; D: .; length: 15; DNA: TGTGCCAGTAGTATAGGGGGGAAGGGCTCCTACGAGCAGTACTTC; CDR3: CASSIGGKGSYEQYF
V: TRBV7-2; size: few; J: TRBJ1-4; D: .; length: 17; DNA: TGTGCCAGCAGCCCGCACCCCTCCGCGGCAACTAATGAAAAACTGTTTTTT; CDR3: CASSPHPSAATNEKLFF
V: TRBV3-1/TRBV3-2; size: .; J: TRBJ2-5; D: TRBD2; length: 18; DNA: TGTGCCAGCAGCCAAGATCAGGTAGGGACTAGCGAGGAAGAGACCCAGTACTTC; CDR3: CASSQDQVGTSEEETQYF
V: TRBV6-4; size: few; J: TRBJ2-1; D: TRBD2; length: 15; DNA: TGTGCCAGCAGTGTAGGAGCGGGGGCCTACAATGAGCAGTTCTTC; CDR3: CASSVGAGAYNEQFF
V: TRBV28; size: .; J: TRBJ2-3; D: TRBD2; length: 16; DNA: TGTGCCAGCAGTTTAGGAGGACTAGCTTTCACAGATACGCAGTATTTT; CDR3: CASSLGGLAFTDTQYF
V: TRBV5-1; size: .; J: TRBJ1-3; D: TRBD1; length: 18; DNA: TGCGCCAGCAGCTCCACCCCGGGACAGGGTAGCTCTGGAAACACCATATATTTT; CDR3: CASSSTPGQGSSGNTIYF
V: TRBV28; size: .; J: TRBJ2-7; D: TRBD1; length: 15; DNA: TGTGCCAGCAGTCTACCGGGACAGGGGGCGTACGAGCAGTACTTC; CDR3: CASSLPGQGAYEQYF
V: TRBV19; size: few; J: TRBJ1-2; D: .; length: 15; DNA: TGTGCCAGTAGCACCTACGGGTCCATCAGCTATGGCTACACCTTC; CDR3: CASSTYGSISYGYTF
V: TRBV19; size: .; J: TRBJ1-4; D: TRBD1; length: 17; DNA: TGTGCCAGTACCCTACAGGGGGGAGGGGCAACTAATGAAAAACTGTTTTTT; CDR3: CASTLQGGGATNEKLFF
V: TRBV27; size: once; J: TRBJ2-1; D: TRBD2; length: 15; DNA: TGTGCCAGCAGTTTTTTAGCGGGGGCCCACAATGAGCAGTTCTTC; CDR3: CASSFLAGAHNEQFF
V: TRBV6-1; size: .; J: TRBJ1-5; D: .; length: 15; DNA: TGTGCCAGCAGTGAAGCGCTATCGGGAATCCAGCCCCAGCATTTT; CDR3: CASSEALSGIQPQHF
V: TRBV18; size: .; J: TRBJ1-5; D: .; length: 14; DNA: TGTGCCAGCTCACTGGGCGACGGCAATCAGCCCCAGCATTTT; CDR3: CASSLGDGNQPQHF
V: TRBV28; size: few; J: TRBJ1-1; D: TRBD1; length: 13; DNA: TGTGCCAGCAGGCTGACAGGGCGGACTGAAGCTTTCTTT; CDR3: CASRLTGRTEAFF
V: TRBV28; size: .; J: TRBJ1-2; D: .; length: 13; DNA: TGTGCCAGCACGGTGAGCAGGGTATCGGGCTACACCTTC; CDR3: CASTVSRVSGYTF
V: TRBV25-1; size: .; J: TRBJ2-7; D: .; length: 12; DNA: TGTGCCAGCAGTAAACAGGGCTACGAGCAGTACTTC; CDR3: CASSKQGYEQYF
V: TRBV5-1; size: few; J: TRBJ1-4; D: .; length: 15; DNA: TGCGCCAGCAGCTCGTCAGGGGTGTCGTTAGAAAAACTGTTTTTT; CDR3: CASSSSGVSLEKLFF
V: TRBV6-5; size: .; J: TRBJ2-5; D: .; length: 13; DNA: TGTGCCAGCATTCGGGGGTTCCAAGAGACCCAGTACTTC; CDR3: CASIRGFQETQYF
V: TRBV30; size: .; J: TRBJ1-1; D: .; length: 13; DNA: TGTGCCTGGAGTGGCCAAGCGAACACTGAAGCTTTCTTT; CDR3: CAWSGQANTEAFF
V: TRBV5-1; size: .; J: TRBJ1-1; D: .; length: 13; DNA: TGCGCCAGCAGCTTGGTTGGGGGTAATGAAGCTTTCTTT; CDR3: CASSLVGGNEAFF
V: TRBV7-9; size: .; J: TRBJ1-2; D: .; length: 12; DNA: TGTGCCAGCAGCTCTAGCAGGAATGGCTACACCTTC; CDR3: CASSSSRNGYTF
V: TRBV10-3; size: .; J: TRBJ2-6; D: .; length: 16; DNA: TGTGCCATCAGACAAGACAGGAGCTCTGGGGCCAACGTCCTGACTTTC; CDR3: CAIRQDRSSGANVLTF
V: TRBV7-2; size: .; J: TRBJ1-1; D: .; length: 15; DNA: TGTGCCAGCAGCTTAATAGTAGGGGGGGGCAATGAAGCTTTCTTT; CDR3: CASSLIVGGGNEAFF
V: TRBV7-9; size: .; J: TRBJ2-3; D: TRBD2; length: 16; DNA: TGTGCCAGCAGCTTAATCGGGAGCGGGGGTCCAGATACGCAGTATTTT; CDR3: CASSLIGSGGPDTQYF
V: TRBV5-6; size: .; J: TRBJ2-7; D: .; length: 17; DNA: TGTGCCAGCAGCTTGGAGTGGCGGACATTGAGCTCCTACGAGCAGTACTTC; CDR3: CASSLEWRTLSSYEQYF
V: TRBV9; size: .; J: TRBJ2-7; D: .; length: 14; DNA: TGTGCCAGCAGCGAGAGGGCCGTGAGCTACGAGCAGTACTTC; CDR3: CASSERAVSYEQYF
V: TRBV27; size: .; J: TRBJ1-6; D: .; length: 14; DNA: TGTGCCAGCAGTTTATCGCAGGGAAATTCACCCCTCCACTTT; CDR3: CASSLSQGNSPLHF
V: TRBV11-2; size: .; J: TRBJ2-1; D: .; length: 16; DNA: TGTGCCAGCAGCTTAGCTAGGGGGGTAACCTACAATGAGCAGTTCTTC; CDR3: CASSLARGVTYNEQFF